Listed below are T cell receptor beta chains from one sample, sequenced in a study of tumor and adjacent non-tumor tissue in lung cancer. MiXCR, run by TCRdb on the multiplex PCR reads, gives a single entry per CDR3 protein. The sample carries some 80,000 distinct CDR3 sequences, approximately 73% recorded once. Material: distant non-tumor lung tissue. The receptor set was obtained from a woman aged 45 to 65 with non-small cell lung cancer. Each CDR3 is given with its conserved first and last residue. Fields, in order: J gene, V gene, clone size, D gene, CDR3 DNA, CDR3 protein. The D gene is left open where the match is weak. Clone size appears in some rows only: once, few, many, or a class for an expanded clone.

>TRBJ2-2|TRBV29-1|NA|TRBD2
TGCAGCGCCCGGACTAGCTCGGGCGGGGGGTTGTTTTTT
CSARTSSGGGLFF
>TRBJ1-4|TRBV6-1|few|NA
TGTGCCAGTAGGGGGGGGCAGGTTAATGAAAAACCGTTTTTT
CASRGGQVNEKPFF
>TRBJ2-3|TRBV6-5|NA|NA
TGTACCAGCAGAGATCTTAGCACATATACGCACTATTTT
CTSRDLSTYTHYF
>TRBJ2-3|TRBV12-3/TRBV12-4|many|TRBD1
TGTGCCAGCAGTATCAGACAGGGTCCAGATACGCAGTATTTT
CASSIRQGPDTQYF
>TRBJ1-2|TRBV5-5|NA|TRBD1
TGTGTCAGCAGCTCCACCTCGGGACAGGGACGTGGTTACACCTTC
CVSSSTSGQGRGYTF
>TRBJ1-2|TRBV7-9|many|TRBD1
TGTGCCAGCAGCTTAATAAGGGGGCTGACAACGGACATCCAGAACTATGGCTACACCTTC
CASSLIRGLTTDIQNYGYTF
>TRBJ1-1|TRBV28|NA|NA
TGTGCCAGCAGCCTCCGGACCAAGGGGTCTTTCTTT
CASSLRTKGSFF
>TRBJ2-5|TRBV7-2|NA|TRBD1
TGTACCAGCAGCTTAGGGTCGACAGGGGCCTTGGAGACCCAATACTTC
CTSSLGSTGALETQYF
>TRBJ2-7|TRBV11-2|NA|NA
TGTGTCAGTAGCGCACCCAACAGGGTCGGGCAGTACTTC
CVSSAPNRVGQYF
>TRBJ2-7|TRBV5-6|NA|TRBD2
TGTGCCAGCAGGTTGATCGGACTAGGGTCCTACGAGCATTACTTC
CASRLIGLGSYEHYF
>TRBJ2-2|TRBV6-1|NA|NA
TGTACTTTGAATAGGGGGAGCGGGTACACCGGGGAGCTGTTTTTT
CTLNRGSGYTGELFF
>TRBJ2-1|TRBV24-1|once|NA
TGTGCCACCAGTCCCAATGGACAGGACTACAATGCGCAGTTCTTC
CATSPNGQDYNAQFF
>TRBJ2-7|TRBV11-2|few|TRBD1
TGTGCCAGCAACACCGGGACAGGGCGCACCAACGAGGAGTACTTC
CASNTGTGRTNEEYF
>TRBJ2-1|TRBV29-1|NA|NA
TGCTGCGTCGAAGAGTCGACTAGGTCCATCAATGAGCAGTTCTTC
CCVEESTRSINEQFF
>TRBJ2-7|TRBV4-2|NA|NA
TGTGCCAGCAGCCAGACGGGACTTCTCGACGAGCGGTATTTC
CASSQTGLLDERYF
>TRBJ1-1|TRBV29-1|NA|NA
TGCGGCTCGACGGCCGGTGTCACCGAAGCTTTCTTT
CGSTAGVTEAFF
>TRBJ1-2|TRBV6-5|NA|NA
TGTGCCACTGAGAGAGGTTTGAACGGCTACACCTTC
CATERGLNGYTF
>TRBJ1-2|TRBV28|NA|TRBD1
TGCGCCAGCAGTTACCGACAGGGTCCTGGCTACACCTTC
CASSYRQGPGYTF
>TRBJ2-2|TRBV12-3/TRBV12-4|NA|TRBD1
TGTGTCAGCAAACGACAGGGCACCGGGGAGCTGTTTTTT
CVSKRQGTGELFF
>TRBJ2-1|TRBV6-5|medium-sized|TRBD2
TGTGCCAGCAGTTACTCGTCTAGCGGGAAGAACAATGAGCAGTTCTTC
CASSYSSSGKNNEQFF